This passage covers 27 T cell receptor beta chains from one sample sequenced in a study of blood T cells in healthy people across ages. The use of a sample-barcoded 5' primer and a J-beta primer mix characterized a second PCR of roughly 6 to 11 cycles. Via MiXCR, TCRdb re-called the 5' RACE reads, giving one row per CDR3 protein. The sample contains 850,000 to 1,300,000 distinct CDR3 sequences, around 43% of which appear only once. Source material: blood. The receptor source for this set is a woman aged 55-70 years in good health.

A few counts support this clonotype. This rearrangement joins TRBV2 to TRBJ2-1; 7 nucleotides match TRBD1. The CDR3 length is 15 residues. The germline CDR1 and CDR2 sequences are SNHLY and FYNNEI. V lost 5 bases to trimming and J lost 5 bases; unmatched junction nucleotides: 9. CDR3 protein: CASSYRDRSNNEQFF. As DNA, the CDR3 is TGTGCCAGCAGTTACCGGGACAGAAGTAACAATGAGCAGTTCTTC.

This chain links TRBV29-1 with TRBJ2-7; 8 bases align to TRBD1. V gave up 2 bases and J gave up 3 bases; unmatched junction bases: 9. The germline gives CDR1 SQVTM, CDR2 ANQGSEA. The CDR3 contains 15 residues. CDR3 protein: CSVEQVGTGHYEQYF. The DNA for the CDR3 is TGCAGCGTTGAACAGGTTGGGACAGGACACTACGAGCAGTACTTC.

The V gene is TRBV3-1, the J gene TRBJ2-5, with D maybe TRBD2 (5 bases). V was cut by 4 bases and J by 4 bases, with 13 bases left in between. CDR1 is LGHDT, CDR2 YNNKEL, per germline (reference sequence). The CDR3 is 14 amino acids. The CDR3 reads CASSLGVGGETQYF. The CDR3 DNA reads TGTGCCAGCAGCCTGGGAGTCGGTGGAGAGACCCAGTACTTC.

This clonotype occurred a few times. The chain links TRBV5-1 to TRBJ2-1; 8 bases are a match to TRBD2. CDR1 is SGHRS, CDR2 YFSETQ, per germline. The CDR3 runs 15 residues. V gave up 4 bases and J gave up 4 bases; unmatched junction bases: 7. In DNA, the CDR3 is TGCGCCAGCAGCGTTAGCGGGGCGTTATACAATGAGCAGTTCTTC. Its translation: CASSVSGALYNEQFF.

The J gene is TRBJ1-1, the V gene TRBV21-1; the D call of TRBD1 is as the table states it, not checked on the DNA. TRBV21-1 is termed a pseudogene. CDR3 length: 14 residues. The CDR3 bases are TGTGCCAGCAGCGGACCGGGACAACACACTGAAGCTTTCTTT. Its protein is CASSGPGQHTEAFF.

The V call is TRBV20-1, the J call TRBJ2-1; 8 bases align to TRBD2. With V trimmed by 2 bases and J by 3 bases, 6 bases remained unmatched. The CDR3 loop spans 15 amino acids. The germline gives CDR1 DFQATT, CDR2 SNEGSKA (reference sequence). The CDR3 here is CSARRSSGFYNEQFF. The CDR3 nucleotides read TGCAGTGCTAGAAGGTCTAGCGGGTTCTACAATGAGCAGTTCTTC.

The chain has TRBV5-1 and TRBJ1-4; the match to TRBD1 covers 8 bases. The germline CDR1 and CDR2 sequences are SGHRS and YFSETQ. This CDR3 is 15 amino acids long. V was pared by 4 bases and J by 4 bases, with 6 bases of the junction left unmatched. DNA of the CDR3: TGCGCCAGCAGCAAAGACAGGGGAGTTAATGAAAAACTGTTTTTT. Residues: CASSKDRGVNEKLFF.

The rearrangement uses TRBV2 and TRBJ2-4; 7 bases line up with TRBD2. Looked up from germline, CDR1 is SNHLY and CDR2 is FYNNEI. V shed 6 bases and J 13 bases; nucleotides not matched to a gene: 24. This CDR3 spans 17 amino acids. The CDR3 reads CASSWGRLAAVGNEQYF. CDR3 in DNA: TGTGCCAGCAGCTGGGGCCGACTAGCAGCTGTCGGGAATGAGCAGTACTTC.

The genes are TRBV3-1 and TRBJ1-2, with unresolved D. Trimming took off 4 bases at V and 7 bases at J, with 13 bases between the two ends. CDR1 and CDR2 from the germline V gene are LGHDT and YNNKEL (reference sequence). This CDR3 has 13 amino acids. The CDR3 DNA reads TGTGCCAGCAGCCCCTTGGGTCGGGGTGGCTACACCTTC. Protein sequence: CASSPLGRGGYTF.

The chain is built from TRBV20-1 and TRBJ2-7, with 9 bases aligning to TRBD1. Trimming at V came to 5 bases and at J to 1 base, leaving 6 bases not matched to a gene. The CDR3 is made up of 14 amino acids. Germline V gene sequence: CDR1 DFQATT, CDR2 SNEGSKA (reference sequence). Here the CDR3 DNA reads TGCAGTGCTTCAGACAGGGGGGTTTCCTACGAGCAGTACTTC. It yields the protein CSASDRGVSYEQYF.

This clonotype was detected ten times or more. V gene TRBV7-2 combines with J gene TRBJ2-3; no definite D call. This CDR3 has 13 amino acids. Trimming stripped 5 bases from V and 6 bases from J, with 12 bases between. Per germline, CDR1 SGHTA and CDR2 FQGNSA. This CDR3 is CASSPGVGDTQYF. CDR3 sequence (DNA): TGTGCCAGCAGCCCCGGAGTAGGTGATACGCAGTATTTT.

The V gene is TRBV21-1, the J gene TRBJ2-3. TRBV21-1 is labeled a pseudogene. The CDR3 sequence is 16 residues long. CDR3 sequence (DNA): TGTGCCAGCAGCAAAGACGGATTTTATCGCACAGATACGCAGTATTTT. It encodes CASSKDGFYRTDTQYF.

There are a few counts of this clonotype. The CDR3 coding sequence is TGTGCCAGCAGCCAAGGGACACTCCATGAAAAACTGTTTTTT. Residues: CASSQGTLHEKLFF. The chain carries TRBV14 and TRBJ1-4, with D tentatively TRBD1 (5 bases). CDR3 length: 14 amino acids. With 1 base removed from V and 6 bases from J, the gap between germline ends came to 9 bases. The germline gives CDR1 SGHDN, CDR2 FVKESK.

The DNA of the CDR3 is TGCGCCAGCAGCCAAGATAGTAGGGGGCTTCAGCCCCAGCATTTT. It translates to CASSQDSRGLQPQHF. The rearrangement uses TRBV4-1 and TRBJ1-5; the match to TRBD1 covers 7 bases. Germline loops: CDR1 MGHRA, CDR2 YSYEKL. This CDR3 has 15 amino acids. The junction had 5 bases not matched to a gene; V was cut back by 0 bases and J by 6 bases.

V gene TRBV4-1 combines with J gene TRBJ2-7; D is unresolved. The CDR3 runs to 13 residues. V lost 2 bases and J lost 7, with 12 bases in between. CDR1 is MGHRA, CDR2 YSYEKL, per germline. CDR3 nucleotides: TGCGCCAGCAGCCAAATTTCTTCTGGTGAGCAGTACTTC. The encoded protein is CASSQISSGEQYF.

V gene TRBV10-3 combines with J gene TRBJ1-2; D call uncertain. CDR3 length: 13 residues. V shed 5 bases and J shed 1 base, with 8 bases lying between them. Germline V gene lookup returns CDR1 ENHRY and CDR2 SYGVKD. The CDR3 loop reads CAISREGNYGYTF. The CDR3 DNA follows: TGTGCCATCAGTAGGGAGGGTAACTATGGCTACACCTTC.

The J gene is TRBJ2-7, the V gene TRBV7-2; maybe TRBD1 (5 bases). Trimming took off 5 bases at V and 3 bases at J, with 11 bases between the two ends. The CDR3 totals 13 residues. In germline, CDR1 is SGHTA, CDR2 FQGNSA. Here the CDR3 DNA reads TGTGCCAGCAGCAGACTTAGGGGCTACGAGCAGTACTTC. Translating it yields CASSRLRGYEQYF.

This clonotype was observed a handful of times. The gene calls are TRBV20-1 and TRBJ1-6; 9 bases fit TRBD1. The CDR3 runs to 13 residues. In germline, CDR1 is DFQATT, CDR2 SNEGSKA (reference sequence). V shed 2 bases and J 10 bases; nucleotides not matched to a gene: 3. The CDR3 coding sequence is TGCAGTGCTAGACGGGACAGGGTCTCACCCCTCCACTTT. Residues: CSARRDRVSPLHF.

This chain uses TRBV20-1 with TRBJ2-3, with a weak D call TRBD1 (5 bases). Germline V CDR1 and CDR2: DFQATT, SNEGSKA (reference sequence). This CDR3 has 12 amino acids. V gave up 7 bases and J gave up 3 bases, with 11 bases separating them. CDR3 bases: TGCAGTGGGGGCAGGCAAACAGATACGCAGTATTTT. It specifies CSGGRQTDTQYF.

This clonotype appeared once. The chain has TRBV5-1 and TRBJ2-2; a weak D match, TRBD1 (6 bases). The germline V and J ends were trimmed by 2 bases and 8 bases, with 13 bases remaining between them. Looked up from germline, CDR1 is SGHRS and CDR2 is YFSETQ. The CDR3 length is 14 residues. The CDR3 loop reads CASSFTGFMGELFF. CDR3 bases: TGCGCCAGCAGCTTCACAGGGTTTATGGGGGAGCTGTTTTTT.

The rearrangement uses TRBV9 and TRBJ2-7; 10 bases align to TRBD2. CDR1 and CDR2 (germline): SGDLS, YYNGEE. This CDR3 comprises 14 residues. J gave up 11 bases and V 0 bases, and 8 bases lay outside the gene matches. The CDR3 reads CASSVAPSGSTEYF. In nucleotides, the CDR3 is TGTGCCAGCAGCGTAGCTCCTAGCGGGAGTACGGAGTACTTC.

In its sample, this clonotype was seen a few times. The V and J genes are TRBV29-1 and TRBJ2-5; TRBD2 might be the D (5 bases). CDR1 is SQVTM, CDR2 ANQGSEA, per germline. The CDR3 is made up of 14 amino acids. Trimming pared 6 bases from V and 7 bases from J, leaving 21 bases between. The CDR3 DNA reads as TGCAGCGTCCCTCAGCTAGCTACCCCTGGGACCCAGTACTTC. Protein sequence: CSVPQLATPGTQYF.

This chain connects TRBV7-2 to TRBJ2-7, with D hard to call. Germline values: CDR1 SGHTA, CDR2 FQGNSA. The CDR3 loop spans 12 amino acids. Trimming took 3 bases from V and 7 from J, leaving 10 bases between them. CDR3 region: CASSFEVGEQYF. CDR3 nucleotide sequence: TGTGCCAGCAGCTTTGAGGTGGGGGAGCAGTACTTC.

This clonotype was counted a single time. This chain uses TRBV6-2 or TRBV6-3 with TRBJ2-7; a weak D match, TRBD2 (6 bases). The germline V gene has CDR1 MNHEY and CDR2 SVGEGT. This CDR3 contains 14 residues. Trimming removed 5 bases at V and 9 bases at J, with 20 bases between. CDR3 in DNA: TGTGCCAGCAGTGAGGTATCGGGAGTGGGAGGGCAGTACTTC. It yields the protein CASSEVSGVGGQYF.

The chain couples TRBV25-1 to TRBJ2-5; D is ambiguous. Germline assignment: CDR1 MGHDK and CDR2 SYGVNS. The CDR3 is made up of 14 amino acids. With 2 bases removed from V and 7 bases from J, the gap between germline ends came to 14 bases. In nucleotides, the CDR3 is TGTGCCAGCAGTGAACCGGACCGGTGGGCGACCCAGTACTTC. Its protein is CASSEPDRWATQYF.

This rearrangement joins TRBV11-1 to TRBJ2-4; tentatively, D is TRBD2 (5 bases). The J call is in doubt because the DNA end fits TRBJ2-7 better. Germline V lookup: CDR1 SGHAT, CDR2 FQDESV (reference sequence). CDR3 size: 13 residues. In DNA, the CDR3 is TGTGCCAGCAGCTTAGTAGGACTCGGCGAGCAGTACTTC. Translated, it gives CASSLVGLGEQYF.

This chain links TRBV6-2 or TRBV6-3 with TRBJ2-7, with 8 nucleotides matching TRBD2. CDR3 length: 16 amino acids. V was pared by 0 bases and J by 4 bases, with 8 bases of the junction left unmatched. Per germline, CDR1 MNHEY and CDR2 SVGEGT. The CDR3 region is CASSYSFGRGVYEQYF. CDR3 coding DNA: TGTGCCAGCAGTTACTCGTTCGGGAGGGGTGTATACGAGCAGTACTTC.